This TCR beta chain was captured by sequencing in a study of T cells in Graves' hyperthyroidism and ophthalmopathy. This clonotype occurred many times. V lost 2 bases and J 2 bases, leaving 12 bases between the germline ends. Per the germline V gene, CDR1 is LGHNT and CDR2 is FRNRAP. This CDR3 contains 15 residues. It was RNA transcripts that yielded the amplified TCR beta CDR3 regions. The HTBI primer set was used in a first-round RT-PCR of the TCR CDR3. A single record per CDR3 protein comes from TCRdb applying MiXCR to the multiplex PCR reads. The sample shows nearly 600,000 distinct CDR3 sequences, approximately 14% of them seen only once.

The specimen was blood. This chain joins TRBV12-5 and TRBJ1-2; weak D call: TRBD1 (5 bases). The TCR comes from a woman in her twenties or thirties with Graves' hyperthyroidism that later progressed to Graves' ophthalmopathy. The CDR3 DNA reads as TGTGCTAGTGGTTTGCCGCGGGGGGTGAACTATGGCTACACCTTC. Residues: CASGLPRGVNYGYTF. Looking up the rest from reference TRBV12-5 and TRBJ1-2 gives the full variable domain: DARVTQTPRHKVTEMGQEVTMRCQPILGHNTVFWYRQTMMQGLELLAYFRNRAPLDDSGMPKDRFSAEMPDATLATLKIQPSEPRDSAVYFCASGLPRGVNYGYTFGSGTRLTVV.